This is a list of T cell receptor beta chains from one sample in a study of molecular identifiers for immune sequencing clone quantification. TCRdb independently ran MiXCR on the PCR reads; one entry per CDR3 protein. The sample holds about 40,000 distinct CDR3 sequences, about 18% seen once. Input material: naive CD8+ T cells from blood, with Jurkat cell RNA spiked in. Every receptor here comes from a human donor in good health. Some libraries in this study had Jurkat cell RNA spiked in. Both conserved end residues are part of each CDR3. A D gene is named only where the DNA matches it firmly. Some rows have no size entry. The others give once, few or many, or a class for an expanded clone.

many | . | TRBJ2-1 | TRBV9 | TGTGCCAGCAGCGTAGAGGCCAACTCCTACAATGAGCAGTTCTTC | CASSVEANSYNEQFF
many | TRBD1 | TRBJ1-1 | TRBV13 | TGTGCCAGCAGCTTAGGGGACAGGGGGGGCACTGAAGCTTTCTTT | CASSLGDRGGTEAFF
. | . | TRBJ1-2 | TRBV13 | TGTGCCAGCAGCTTAGGCTACAGGGAAAGGACCTTC | CASSLGYRERTF
many | TRBD2 | TRBJ2-4 | TRBV20-1 | TGCAGTGCTAGAGACCTGGGGCTAGCCCTATCGGGAGGGTTAGCCAAAAACATTCAGTACTTC | CSARDLGLALSGGLAKNIQYF
many | . | TRBJ2-2 | TRBV28 | TGTGCCAGCAACCGGGGAACCGGGGAGCTGTTTTTT | CASNRGTGELFF
. | . | TRBJ1-5 | TRBV25-1 | TGTGCCAGCAGTAATCAAGTGGCGAATCAGCCCCAGCATTTT | CASSNQVANQPQHF
. | . | TRBJ2-7 | TRBV6-1 | TGTGCCAGCAGCGAGGACCCTTCCTACGAGCAGTACTTC | CASSEDPSYEQYF
many | . | TRBJ2-5 | TRBV10-3 | TGTGCCATCAGTGAATTGTCTAGGTTAAAAGAGACCCAGTACTTC | CAISELSRLKETQYF
few | . | TRBJ1-2 | TRBV6-5 | TGTGCCAGCAGCCCAGATCTTCCGAGCTATGGCTACACCTTC | CASSPDLPSYGYTF
. | . | TRBJ2-2 | TRBV12-3/TRBV12-4 | TGTGCCAGCAGTTTTTCGTCCGCGAACACCGGGGAGCTGTTTTTT | CASSFSSANTGELFF
many | . | TRBJ2-3 | TRBV12-3/TRBV12-4 | TGTGCCAGCACCCAGTATCGGGCTTTGGGGGATACGCAGTATTTT | CASTQYRALGDTQYF
many | TRBD2 | TRBJ2-1 | TRBV5-1 | TGCGCCAGCAGCTTGGAACTAGCGGGAGGGCCCGGCTACAATGAGCAGTTCTTC | CASSLELAGGPGYNEQFF
many | . | TRBJ2-7 | TRBV7-8 | TGTGCCAGCAGCTTATCTCTCGGGCGCGGGTACGAGCAGTACTTC | CASSLSLGRGYEQYF
few | . | TRBJ2-7 | TRBV28 | TGTGCCAGCAGTTTCGGGACATCAGTCTACGAGCAGTACTTC | CASSFGTSVYEQYF
. | . | TRBJ2-3 | TRBV7-9 | TGTGCCAGCAGCTTATTAGTCGGTGCAGATACGCAGTATTTT | CASSLLVGADTQYF
many | TRBD1 | TRBJ1-3 | TRBV7-6 | TGTGCCAGCAGCTTCGCAGGGGGGACCATATATTTT | CASSFAGGTIYF
many | . | TRBJ2-1 | TRBV2 | TGTGCCAGCAGTCCTACTAGAGGCAATGAGCAGTTCTTC | CASSPTRGNEQFF
. | . | TRBJ2-7 | TRBV28 | TGTGCCAGCAGTTTGGGAGATCCTAAGCAGTACTTC | CASSLGDPKQYF
few | . | TRBJ2-7 | TRBV2 | TGTGCCAGCGGCTCGGACACCTCCTACGAGCAGTACTTC | CASGSDTSYEQYF
. | . | TRBJ2-1 | TRBV7-2 | TGTGCCAGCAGCCCGGGGACAACAAATGAGCAGTTCTTC | CASSPGTTNEQFF
many | TRBD1 | TRBJ1-5 | TRBV5-1 | TGCGCCAGCAGCCCAGAGCCGGGACAGGGGTTGGATCAGCCCCAGCATTTT | CASSPEPGQGLDQPQHF
many | . | TRBJ2-1 | TRBV3-1 | TGTGCCAGCAGCCAGCCGCCGGCCAGGTCAAATGAGCAGTTCTTC | CASSQPPARSNEQFF
few | . | TRBJ1-5 | TRBV28 | TGTGCCAGCAGTTTAAGGGTCGGCAATCAGCCCCAGCATTTT | CASSLRVGNQPQHF
many | . | TRBJ2-5 | TRBV6-2/TRBV6-3 | TGTGCCAGCAGTGACCGGGACGATAGCTTCTTGGAGACCCAGTACTTC | CASSDRDDSFLETQYF
few | . | TRBJ1-2 | TRBV20-1 | TGCAGTGCTCGTGGGCGGTTCATGGGGGATGGCTACACCTTC | CSARGRFMGDGYTF
many | . | TRBJ2-7 | TRBV5-1 | TGCGCCAGCAGGGCAGAGAGCCACGAGCAGTACTTC | CASRAESHEQYF
. | . | TRBJ2-1 | TRBV12-3/TRBV12-4 | TGTGCCAGCAGTTTCATCGGGAGTACCTACAATGAGCAGTTCTTC | CASSFIGSTYNEQFF
. | TRBD1 | TRBJ2-7 | TRBV19 | TGTGCCAGTAGTGTGGGACAGGGGGCAATCTACAAGCAGTACTTC | CASSVGQGAIYKQYF
many | TRBD2 | TRBJ2-1 | TRBV28 | TGTGCCAGCAGTTTATTTAGGCTAGCGGGCTCCTACAATGAGCAGTTCTTC | CASSLFRLAGSYNEQFF
many | TRBD2 | TRBJ2-7 | TRBV5-5 | TGTGCCAGCAGCTTGGGGCTAGCGGGAGTTACTTACGAGCAGTACTTC | CASSLGLAGVTYEQYF
few | TRBD1 | TRBJ1-5 | TRBV7-9 | TGTGCCAGCAGCGATGGGACAGCCAATCAGCCCCAGCATTTT | CASSDGTANQPQHF
many | . | TRBJ1-1 | TRBV7-2 | TGTGCCAGCAGCTTAGTTTCCTTTACTGAAGCTTTCTTT | CASSLVSFTEAFF
many | . | TRBJ1-5 | TRBV4-1 | TGCGCCAGCAGCCAAGGGTCAGGGGCTCAGCCCCAGCATTTT | CASSQGSGAQPQHF
. | . | TRBJ2-1 | TRBV7-2 | TGTGCCAGCAGCAACCTATTCAATGAGCAGTTCTTC | CASSNLFNEQFF
few | TRBD1 | TRBJ2-7 | TRBV28 | TGTGCCAGCAGTTTCGGGACAGGGCCCTACGAGCAGTACTTC | CASSFGTGPYEQYF
many | . | TRBJ2-3 | TRBV4-3 | TGCGCCAGCAGCCAAGATATATCTAGAATGGGCACAGATACGCAGTATTTT | CASSQDISRMGTDTQYF
many | . | TRBJ2-7 | TRBV28 | TGTGCCAGCAGTTTCAGTCCTACGGAGCAGTACTTC | CASSFSPTEQYF
. | TRBD1 | TRBJ2-2 | TRBV19 | TGTGCCAGTAGACACAGGGGTACCGGGGAGCTGTTTTTT | CASRHRGTGELFF
many | TRBD2 | TRBJ2-7 | TRBV27 | TGTGCCAGCAGTCTTAGCGGGACCCCCTACGAGCAGTACTTC | CASSLSGTPYEQYF
many | . | TRBJ2-7 | TRBV12-3/TRBV12-4 | TGTGCCAGCAGCTACGCGGGACAGAATTACGAGCAGTACTTC | CASSYAGQNYEQYF
once | TRBD1 | TRBJ2-1 | TRBV12-3/TRBV12-4 | TGTGCCAGCAGTTTAGCCGGGACAGGGTACAATGAGCAGTTCTTC | CASSLAGTGYNEQFF
many | . | TRBJ2-1 | TRBV5-6 | TGTGCCAGCAGCTTGAGTCTAGAATTATTCTTC | CASSLSLELFF
many | . | TRBJ2-5 | TRBV10-3 | TGTGCCATCAGTGAGTCGGTTAGTCAGGGAGAGACCCAGTACTTC | CAISESVSQGETQYF
. | . | TRBJ2-5 | TRBV19 | TGTGCCAGTAGTATATCTAGCGACCAAGAGACCCAGTACTTC | CASSISSDQETQYF
many | TRBD2 | TRBJ2-2 | TRBV20-1 | TGCAGTGGGCTAGCGGGAGTCGGGGAGCTGTTTTTT | CSGLAGVGELFF
many | TRBD1 | TRBJ2-1 | TRBV12-3/TRBV12-4 | TGTGCCAGCAGCCGGGACAGTGAGCAGTTCTTC | CASSRDSEQFF
. | . | TRBJ2-1 | TRBV7-6 | TGTGCCAGCAGCACGGAGGGAAGGGGCCAAAGCTCCTACAATGAGCAGTTCTTC | CASSTEGRGQSSYNEQFF
few | TRBD2 | TRBJ2-7 | TRBV7-2 | TGTGCCAGCAGGGAGGGACTAGCGGGGAACTACGAGCAGTACTTC | CASREGLAGNYEQYF
many | TRBD1 | TRBJ2-2 | TRBV2 | TGTGCCAGCACGGACAGGGGGAAAATGGGGGAGCTGTTTTTT | CASTDRGKMGELFF
many | TRBD1 | TRBJ1-4 | TRBV28 | TGTGCCGAGCCCCAGGGGGTTAATGAAAAACTGTTTTTT | CAEPQGVNEKLFF
. | . | TRBJ2-7 | TRBV19 | TGTGCCAGTAGTATACTCAGCTCAGGAGAGCAGTACTTC | CASSILSSGEQYF
many | TRBD2 | TRBJ2-1 | TRBV9 | TGTGCCAGCAGCGGGATAGCGGGAGTCTCCTACAATGAGCAGTTCTTC | CASSGIAGVSYNEQFF
. | . | TRBJ2-5 | TRBV4-1 | TGCGCCAGCAGCCATCCTCTTGACGGGGGGCCAACCCAGTACTTC | CASSHPLDGGPTQYF
. | . | TRBJ2-1 | TRBV23-1 | TGCGCCAGCTCCCCAGGGAACAATGCGGGACGATACAATGAGCAGTTCTTC | CASSPGNNAGRYNEQFF
many | TRBD2 | TRBJ2-5 | TRBV6-6 | TGTGCCAGCAGTATCTCCCTGGGGGGGAGAGGCGAGACCCAGTACTTC | CASSISLGGRGETQYF
many | . | TRBJ2-2 | TRBV5-1 | TGCGCCAGCAGCTTGAGGGTTGACACCGGGGAGCTGTTTTTT | CASSLRVDTGELFF
. | . | TRBJ2-7 | TRBV19 | TGTGCCAGTAGTGCGCCGGGACTCAGTTACGAGCAGTACTTC | CASSAPGLSYEQYF
medium-sized | . | TRBJ2-5 | TRBV5-5 | TGTGCCAGCAGCTTGGCCAGTGAGGGGGTGCCCAACCAAGAGACCCAGTACTTC | CASSLASEGVPNQETQYF
many | TRBD1 | TRBJ2-3 | TRBV7-2 | TGTGCCAGCAGCCAGGGACAGGGGGTGATAGATACGCAGTATTTT | CASSQGQGVIDTQYF